The next 4 T cell receptor beta chains were all read from a single sample in a study of T-cell memory formation after mild COVID-19. Via MiXCR, TCRdb re-called the 5' RACE reads, giving one row per CDR3 protein. The sample records 250,000 or so distinct CDR3 sequences, roughly 18% being singletons. Sequencing was done on a sample of PBMCs or a T cell subset sorted from them (not recorded which). Receptor source: a man younger than 30 who had mild COVID-19 (a few samples of this study predate the infection). Cell type and time point are not known.

This clonotype was detected only a few times. V is TRBV6-5 and J is TRBJ2-1, with 7 bases that match TRBD2. Looked up from germline, CDR1 is MNHEY and CDR2 is SVGAGI. The CDR3 sequence is 17 residues long. V shed 4 bases, J shed 0 bases, and the junction held 9 bases outside the gene matches. CDR3 residues: CASSWGPQRGSYNEQFF. The CDR3 nucleotides read TGTGCCAGCAGTTGGGGCCCGCAGCGGGGCTCCTACAATGAGCAGTTCTTC.

This clonotype was seen a few times. The chain recombines TRBV6-1 with TRBJ2-7; D gene ambiguous. Looked up from germline, CDR1 is MNHNS and CDR2 is SASEGT. Between the trimmed V and J ends, which lost 1 base and 3 bases, there was a span of 4 bases. This CDR3 has 12 amino acids. CDR3 nucleotide sequence: TGTGCCAGCAGTGAAGGCGGCTACGAGCAGTACGTC. Its protein is CASSEGGYEQYV.

This clonotype was seen only a few times. Here the CDR3 reads CASSSHRAGANVLTF. The CDR3 nucleotides read TGTGCCAGCAGTTCCCACAGGGCTGGGGCCAACGTCCTGACTTTC. The chain joins TRBV6-5 to TRBJ2-6; D is possibly TRBD1 (6 bases). The CDR3 contains 15 residues. Looked up from germline, CDR1 is MNHEY and CDR2 is SVGAGI. V dropped 4 bases and J dropped 2 bases, with 9 bases sitting between them.

This clonotype was counted between two and nine times. The chain's CDR3 is CASSSNRGTAPLHF. CDR3 coding DNA: TGTGCCAGCAGCTCAAACAGGGGGACTGCACCCCTCCACTTT. The V call is TRBV7-2, the J call TRBJ1-6; 8 bases fit TRBD1. V dropped 4 bases and J dropped 11; count of bases not matched to a gene: 7. The CDR3 length is 14 residues. The germline CDR1 and CDR2 sequences are SGHTA and FQGNSA.